Listed below are T cell receptor beta chains from one sample, sequenced in a study of blood T cell repertoires in COVID-19. Some clones are missing from TCRdb's copy, which holds only in-frame ones; the method was immunoSEQ multiplex PCR. The data show about 260,000 clones, with around 90% seen just once and 0.7% held by the top ten. The sample comprised peripheral blood. The receptors were gathered from a human donor in a cohort sampled during active COVID-19. Both conserved end residues are part of each CDR3. The D gene is left open where the match is weak. Clone sizes are given selectively: once, few, many, or a class where the clone is expanded.

v_call	d_call	j_call	clone_size	cdr3_aa	cdr3_nt
TRBV5-1	TRBD1	TRBJ2-7	.	CASSRTGTANTEQYF	TGCGCCAGCAGCCGGACCGGGACAGCGAATACCGAGCAGTACTTC
TRBV29-1	TRBD1	TRBJ1-3	.	CSVIRFGTDSGNTIYF	TGCAGCGTTATTCGGTTTGGGACAGACTCAGGAAACACCATATATTTT
TRBV30	.	TRBJ1-1	few	CASQNRIANTEAFF	TGTGCCTCCCAAAACAGGATCGCGAACACTGAAGCTTTCTTT
TRBV20-1	.	TRBJ1-1	once	CSATQQIEAFF	TGCAGTGCTACCCAACAGATTGAAGCTTTCTTT
TRBV12-3/TRBV12-4	TRBD1	TRBJ1-1	.	CASSFGQGVEAFF	TGTGCCAGCAGTTTCGGACAGGGCGTTGAAGCTTTCTTT
TRBV19	TRBD1	TRBJ1-3	.	CASSETGDSGNTIYF	TGTGCCAGTAGCGAGACAGGGGACTCTGGAAACACCATATATTTT
TRBV2	TRBD1	TRBJ1-5	.	CATGDGTGGAQPQHF	TGTGCCACCGGGGACGGGACAGGGGGTGCTCAGCCCCAGCATTTT
TRBV19	TRBD1	TRBJ2-7	.	CASTPGQAGYEQYF	TGTGCCAGCACCCCGGGACAGGCGGGCTACGAGCAGTACTTC
TRBV27	.	TRBJ2-7	.	CASSPGVSYEQYF	TGTGCCAGCAGCCCCGGTGTCTCCTACGAGCAGTACTTC
TRBV27	.	TRBJ1-2	few	CASRAGMFYGYTF	TGTGCCAGCAGAGCAGGCATGTTCTATGGCTACACCTTC